This entry lists 13 T cell receptor beta chains sequenced from one sample in a study of glioma-infiltrating T cells. The iRepertoire nested amplicon-rescue multiplex PCR amplified TCR alpha and beta CDR3s from RNA. TCRdb called the multiplex PCR reads again in MiXCR, with one record for every CDR3 protein. Among approximately 110,000 distinct CDR3 sequences listed, approximately 25% were seen once. The material sequenced was glioma tissue, nonneoplastic brain tissue, or PBMCs (not recorded which). Receptors originate from a human donor with low-grade glioma or glioblastoma, undergoing nonglioma brain surgery, or in good health (not recorded which).

The table lists this clonotype with many counts. In DNA, the CDR3 is TGTGCCAGTAGTATAGTCCCTAGCACAGATACGCAGTATTTT. This translates into CASSIVPSTDTQYF. The rearrangement links TRBV19 to TRBJ2-3; D not certain. CDR1 is LNHDA, CDR2 SQIVND, per germline (reference sequence). The CDR3 is 14 amino acids. Trimming left V 1 base short and J 0 bases short, with 5 bases between.

Notes on this clonotype: A much larger clone is a single base away; this may be a read error. The rearrangement joins TRBV7-2 to TRBJ1-5, with a possible D match to TRBD1 (6 bases). Germline values: CDR1 SGHTA, CDR2 FQGNSA. This CDR3 is built from 17 residues. The CDR3 reads CASSFSQGRDKNQPQRF. CDR3 DNA sequence: TGTGCCAGCAGCTTTAGTCAGGGGAGGGATAAGAATCAGCCCCAGCGTTTT.

On this clonotype itself: This could be a read error, since a much larger clone is one nucleotide away. Since no conserved phenylalanine or tryptophan closes the CDR3, a read error is the likely cause. The V call is TRBV14, the J call TRBJ1-5; possibly TRBD1 for D (5 bases). The V and J ends lost 4 bases and 7 bases respectively, with 11 bases between them. This CDR3 has 13 amino acids. Germline-derived CDR1 and CDR2 are SGHDN and FVKESK. The CDR3 is CASSRGADQPQHS. The CDR3 DNA reads as TGTGCCAGCAGCCGCGGGGCGGACCAGCCCCAGCATTCT.

This chain links TRBV7-4 with TRBJ2-7; D may be TRBD2 (6 bases). Per the germline V gene, CDR1 is SGHVT and CDR2 is SQSDAQ. The CDR3 covers 15 residues. Trimming pared 2 bases from V and 3 bases from J, leaving 14 bases between. The CDR3 DNA follows: TGTGCCAGCAGCTTACAGCTAGCGAGTTTCTACGAGCAGTACTTC. It is translated as CASSLQLASFYEQYF.

This clonotype has a count of ten or more. The V call is TRBV7-2, the J call TRBJ2-3; 9 positions match TRBD2. CDR1 is SGHTA, CDR2 FQGNSA, per germline. The CDR3 runs to 17 residues. J was trimmed by 4 bases and V by 3 bases; bases with no gene match: 11. The CDR3 reads CASSFQVSGRGADTQYF. The DNA of the CDR3 is TGTGCCAGCAGCTTCCAAGTTAGCGGGAGAGGGGCAGATACGCAGTATTTT. Based on the CDR3 plus reference TRBV7-2 and TRBJ2-3, the full variable domain is GAGVSQSPSNKVTEKGKDVELRCDPISGHTALYWYRQSLGQGLEFLIYFQGNSAPDKSGLPSDRFSAERTGGSVSTLTIQRTQQEDSAVYLCASSFQVSGRGADTQYFGPGTRLTVL.

This clonotype was seen many times. One base away lies a much larger clone, so this may be a sequencing read error. CDR3 region: CATSLVSDYNEQFF. The CDR3 DNA reads as TGTGCCACAAGCCTAGTTTCGGACTACAATGAGCAGTTCTTC. The J gene is TRBJ2-1, the V gene TRBV6-1; D is uncertain. V lost 10 bases and J lost 3, with 16 bases in between. Germline loops: CDR1 MNHNS, CDR2 SASEGT. The CDR3 has 14 residues.

The chain's CDR3 is CASSIAASYYEQYF. CDR3 nucleotides: TGTGCCAGTAGTATCGCAGCCAGTTACTACGAGCAGTACTTC. This sequence joins TRBV19 and TRBJ2-7; D remains ambiguous. The CDR3 is 14 residues long. Germline V CDR1 and CDR2: LNHDA, SQIVND (reference sequence). The V and J ends lost 3 bases and 3 bases respectively, with 12 bases between them.

This clonotype was detected a few times. The rearrangement joins TRBV11-2 to TRBJ2-7; no clear D. CDR3 size: 14 residues. The germline CDR1 and CDR2 sequences are SGHAT and FQNNGV. The V end was cut by 1 base, the J end by 2 bases, with 9 bases between. CDR3 residues: CASSLVLSPYEQYF. The CDR3, as DNA: TGTGCCAGCAGCTTAGTTCTATCCCCCTACGAGCAGTACTTC.

Ten or more counts support this clonotype. This chain connects TRBV11-1 to TRBJ2-7; D remains unclear. V shed 1 base and J shed 0 bases, with 10 bases lying between them. Looked up from germline, CDR1 is SGHAT and CDR2 is FQDESV (reference sequence). The CDR3 runs to 15 residues. Written as DNA, the CDR3 is TGTGCCAGCAGCTTAGTACCACAAACCTCCTACGAGCAGTACTTC. The encoded protein is CASSLVPQTSYEQYF.

This clonotype was counted a few times. This chain joins TRBV5-4 and TRBJ1-6; 8 bases align to TRBD1. The germline CDR1 and CDR2 sequences are SGHNT and YYREEE (reference sequence). This CDR3 comprises 16 residues. V lost 1 base to trimming and J lost 10 bases; unmatched junction nucleotides: 10. CDR3 nucleotide sequence: TGTGCCAGCAGCTTGCTCGGACAGGGTGATGGGTCACCCCTCCACTTT. It encodes CASSLLGQGDGSPLHF.

This clonotype was seen only a few times. The rearrangement links TRBV2 to TRBJ1-1, with 9 bases that match TRBD1. Germline V gene data show CDR1 as SNHLY and CDR2 as FYNNEI. The CDR3 has 13 amino acids. The V and J ends lost 6 bases and 8 bases, in that order; junction bases with no gene match: 7. CDR3 region: CASRNRGQGEAFF. The CDR3 coding sequence is TGTGCCAGCAGAAACAGGGGGCAGGGGGAAGCTTTCTTT.

Note on this clonotype: Since a much larger clone is just one base distant, this may be a read error. In DNA form, the CDR3 reads TGTGCCAGCTGCTTAGTGAGGGGTGAGCAGTTCTTC. It yields the protein CASCLVRGEQFF. V and J are TRBV7-2 and TRBJ2-1; D tentatively fits TRBD1 or TRBD2 (5 bases each). This CDR3 is 12 amino acids long. Germline V gene data show CDR1 as SGHTA and CDR2 as FQGNSA.

Regarding this clonotype: A much larger clone lies a single base off, so this may be a read error. V gene TRBV27 combines with J gene TRBJ2-7, with 14 bases identical to TRBD2. Germline CDR1 and CDR2: MNHEY and SMNVEV (reference sequence). V shed 9 bases and J 6 bases; nucleotides not matched to a gene: 13. This CDR3 has 16 residues. This CDR3 reads CARKRGTSGSPAEQYF. The CDR3 nucleotides are TGTGCCAGAAAAAGAGGGACTAGCGGGAGTCCAGCCGAGCAGTACTTC.